These T cell receptor beta chains were read from a single sample in a study of cytomegalovirus exposure and HLA in healthy donors. Data came from immunoSEQ multiplex PCR; TCRdb stores just in-frame clones and leaves some out. The sample has over 150,000 clones, around 84% seen once. The material sequenced was PBMCs. These receptors originate from a woman aged 25-40 years in good health and CMV-seropositive. The CDR3 runs from the conserved cysteine through the conserved F or W. The order of the fields is clone size, D gene, V gene, J gene, CDR3 protein, CDR3 DNA. The D gene is left open where the match is weak. Where a row states a size, it is once, few, many or the class of an expanded clone; other rows omit it.

NA	TRBD2	TRBV29-1	TRBJ2-7	CSVEGLAGGEQYF	TGCAGCGTTGAAGGACTAGCGGGAGGCGAGCAGTACTTC
NA	TRBD2	TRBV30	TRBJ2-3	CAWRGLAGVDTQYF	TGTGCCTGGAGGGGACTAGCGGGAGTAGATACGCAGTATTTT
NA	NA	TRBV5-1	TRBJ1-1	CASSLGGGVGEAFF	TGCGCCAGCAGCCTGGGTGGAGGGGTCGGTGAAGCTTTCTTT
NA	NA	TRBV6-1	TRBJ2-3	CASTTTGVGQYF	TGTGCCAGCACCACTACTGGCGTGGGGCAGTATTTT
NA	TRBD2	TRBV7-7	TRBJ2-3	CASTSGRSDTQYF	TGTGCCTCGACTAGCGGGAGGTCAGATACGCAGTATTTT
NA	TRBD2	TRBV7-9	TRBJ2-7	CASSKRDYSYEQYF	TGTGCCAGCAGCAAACGGGACTACTCCTACGAGCAGTACTTC
NA	NA	TRBV25-1	TRBJ1-4	CASSEFGVANEKLFF	TGTGCCAGCAGTGAATTCGGGGTGGCTAATGAAAAACTGTTTTTT
NA	NA	TRBV4-2	TRBJ2-3	CASSQEIIQGSGTDTQYF	TGTGCCAGCAGCCAAGAAATAATCCAGGGGAGTGGAACAGATACGCAGTATTTT
NA	NA	TRBV5-1	TRBJ1-1	CASSHNSLDTEAFF	TGCGCCAGCAGCCACAATTCGCTGGACACTGAAGCTTTCTTT
once	TRBD1	TRBV11-2	TRBJ2-7	CASSFERRDSDEQYF	TGTGCCAGCAGCTTCGAACGCCGGGACAGTGACGAGCAGTACTTC
few	NA	TRBV11-2	TRBJ2-7	CASSLGLREQYF	TGTGCCAGCAGCTTAGGGTTGCGCGAGCAGTACTTC
NA	TRBD1	TRBV5-4	TRBJ1-1	CASSVDRAGTEAFF	TGTGCCAGCAGCGTCGACAGGGCCGGGACTGAAGCTTTCTTT
NA	TRBD1	TRBV5-1	TRBJ2-7	CASSLFGTVTYEQYF	TGCGCCAGCAGCTTGTTCGGGACAGTCACCTACGAGCAGTACTTC
NA	NA	TRBV6-6	TRBJ1-5	CASSYEAQPQHF	TGTGCCAGCAGTTACGAGGCACAGCCCCAGCATTTT
once	NA	TRBV19	TRBJ1-1	CATKKEVNTEAFF	TGTGCCACCAAAAAGGAGGTGAACACTGAAGCTTTCTTT
NA	NA	TRBV10-3	TRBJ2-5	CAISESSWRGRETQYF	TGTGCCATCAGTGAGTCGAGTTGGAGGGGGCGAGAGACCCAGTACTTC
NA	NA	TRBV30	TRBJ2-7	CAWRGPPSDRKGLGDEQYF	TGTGCCTGGAGGGGCCCCCCATCAGACAGAAAGGGACTTGGCGACGAGCAGTACTTC
NA	NA	TRBV9	TRBJ2-7	CASSPGDRHYEQYF	TGTGCCAGCAGCCCAGGGGACCGCCACTACGAGCAGTACTTC
NA	NA	TRBV4-2	TRBJ2-1	CASSQDSVPYNEQFF	TGTGCCAGCAGCCAAGACAGCGTGCCCTACAATGAGCAGTTCTTC
NA	TRBD1	TRBV5-1	TRBJ2-2	CASSLLYRGSLNTGELFF	TGCGCCAGCAGCTTACTGTACAGGGGTTCGCTCAACACCGGGGAGCTGTTTTTT
NA	NA	TRBV7-2	TRBJ1-2	CASSLVWGTANYGYTF	TGTGCCAGCAGCTTAGTGTGGGGCACCGCTAACTATGGCTACACCTTC
NA	NA	TRBV9	TRBJ2-2	CASRQAATNTGELFF	TGTGCCAGCAGGCAAGCGGCTACGAACACCGGGGAGCTGTTTTTT
NA	NA	TRBV6-1	TRBJ1-2	CASSEVLDYGYTF	TGTGCCAGCAGTGAAGTCCTCGACTATGGCTACACCTTC
NA	NA	TRBV9	TRBJ2-1	CASSVGGDEQFF	TGTGCCAGCAGCGTAGGCGGTGATGAGCAGTTCTTC
NA	NA	TRBV5-1	TRBJ2-5	CASSLAGTRETQYF	TGCGCCAGCAGCTTGGCGGGGACTCGGGAGACCCAGTACTTC
few	NA	TRBV5-6	TRBJ2-7	CASSLGGLYEQYF	TGTGCCAGCAGCTTGGGGGGGCTCTACGAGCAGTACTTC
NA	TRBD1	TRBV5-1	TRBJ1-1	CASSPTGDTEAFF	TGCGCCAGCAGCCCTACAGGGGACACTGAAGCTTTCTTT
few	TRBD2	TRBV4-1	TRBJ2-7	CASSQLILAGHYEQYF	TGCGCCAGCAGCCAGCTAATACTAGCGGGGCACTACGAGCAGTACTTC
NA	TRBD2	TRBV6-1	TRBJ2-1	CASSEDSGRGFF	TGTGCCAGCAGTGAAGACAGCGGGAGGGGGTTCTTC
NA	NA	TRBV6-1	TRBJ1-5	CASSDLSDQPQHF	TGTGCCAGCAGTGATTTATCTGATCAGCCCCAGCATTTT
NA	NA	TRBV5-1	TRBJ1-2	CASSLQHNNYGYTF	TGCGCCAGCAGCTTACAACACAATAACTATGGCTACACCTTC
medium-sized	NA	TRBV20-1	TRBJ1-2	CSSTGGYGYTF	TGCAGTTCAACGGGGGGGTATGGCTACACCTTC
NA	TRBD1	TRBV29-1	TRBJ2-1	CSVEDPYRGTLSSYNEQFF	TGCAGCGTTGAAGATCCGTACAGGGGCACCCTTAGCTCCTACAATGAGCAGTTCTTC
NA	NA	TRBV27	TRBJ1-4	CASSPRGNEKLFF	TGTGCCAGCAGTCCGAGAGGGAACGAAAAACTGTTTTTT
NA	TRBD2	TRBV5-6	TRBJ2-7	CASSLGGGNEQYF	TGTGCCAGCAGCTTGGGGGGAGGGAACGAGCAGTACTTC
NA	NA	TRBV5-1	TRBJ2-2	CASSLENRATGELFF	TGCGCCAGCAGCTTGGAAAACAGGGCGACCGGGGAGCTGTTTTTT
NA	TRBD1	TRBV27	TRBJ1-1	CASSLGRYRGSAFF	TGTGCCAGCAGTTTAGGGCGGTACAGGGGATCAGCTTTCTTT
NA	NA	TRBV28	TRBJ2-3	CASSLVTDTQYF	TGTGCCAGCAGTTTAGTAACAGATACGCAGTATTTT
once	NA	TRBV15	TRBJ1-2	CATSRAEDRRGGYTF	TGTGCCACCAGCAGAGCCGAGGACAGACGCGGCGGCTACACCTTC
NA	TRBD1	TRBV15	TRBJ2-1	CATSSLYRGDNEQFF	TGTGCCACCAGCAGCCTCTACAGGGGGGACAATGAGCAGTTCTTC
NA	NA	TRBV9	TRBJ2-5	CASSGDTSVLETQYF	TGTGCCAGCAGCGGAGACACGTCGGTGTTAGAGACCCAGTACTTC
NA	NA	TRBV13	TRBJ2-5	CASSLGHRGTQYF	TGTGCCAGCAGCCTAGGTCACCGAGGGACCCAGTACTTC
NA	TRBD1	TRBV28	TRBJ1-2	CASSLFTDRVGGYTF	TGTGCCAGCAGTTTATTTACTGACAGGGTTGGCGGCTACACCTTC
NA	NA	TRBV6-1	TRBJ2-1	CASSEYSSYNEQFF	TGTGCCAGCAGTGAATACAGCTCCTACAATGAGCAGTTCTTC
NA	NA	TRBV11-3	TRBJ2-2	CASATANTGELFF	TGTGCCAGCGCTACAGCTAACACCGGGGAGCTGTTTTTT